The rows below give T cell receptor beta chains drawn from one sample of a study of OX40 agonist ivuxolimab in advanced cancers. TCRdb's copy holds only in-frame clones and misses some; the assay was immunoSEQ multiplex PCR. The sample includes 60,000 to 95,000 clones, more than 75% of them seen just once. The specimen comprised CD4+ or CD8+ T cells sorted from blood, sampled in a trial of the OX40 agonist ivuxolimab. The receptors here all came from an adult with an advanced solid tumor such as melanoma, head and neck, liver or kidney cancer. CDR3s include the opening cysteine and the closing phenylalanine or tryptophan. A D gene is named only where the DNA matches it firmly. The size field is filled for only some rows; it gives once, few, many or a size class.

j_gene	abundance	v_gene	d_gene	CDR3nt	CDR3aa
TRBJ1-6	NA	TRBV5-1	TRBD1	TGCGCCAGCAGCTTGGTAGAAGGAGGGGGCAGAGGATCACCCCTCCACTTT	CASSLVEGGGRGSPLHF
TRBJ2-7	NA	TRBV7-9	TRBD2	TGTGCCAGCAGCTTAGGGATTCTAGCGGGAGATACCTACGAGCAGTACTTC	CASSLGILAGDTYEQYF
TRBJ2-7	NA	TRBV7-6	NA	TGTGCCAGCAGCACCGTGGGAGAGCAGTACTTC	CASSTVGEQYF
TRBJ1-5	NA	TRBV30	NA	TGTGCCTGGAGTGTACAATTTCAGCAGCCCCAGCATTTT	CAWSVQFQQPQHF
TRBJ1-4	NA	TRBV19	NA	TGTGCCAGTAGAGGGACGGCGGATGAAAAACTGTTTTTT	CASRGTADEKLFF
TRBJ1-1	once	TRBV27	NA	TGTGCCAGCAGTTGGGGGTTGGGGGGCACTGAAGCTTTCTTT	CASSWGLGGTEAFF
TRBJ2-3	NA	TRBV28	TRBD1	TGTGCCAGCAGGATCGGACAGGGGGTGACAGATACGCAGTATTTT	CASRIGQGVTDTQYF
TRBJ2-7	NA	TRBV5-1	TRBD1	TGCGCCAGCAGCTCCCAACCGGGACAGAGCTACGAGCAGTACTTC	CASSSQPGQSYEQYF
TRBJ1-2	NA	TRBV7-8	NA	TGTGCCAGCAGCTTCGTCGGGGCGAGGGGCTACACCTTC	CASSFVGARGYTF
TRBJ2-4	NA	TRBV19	NA	TGTGCCAGTAGTATAGGAAGTTGGGGAGACCTAGCCAAAAACATTCAGTACTTC	CASSIGSWGDLAKNIQYF
TRBJ1-1	once	TRBV18	NA	TGTGCCAGCTCACCCGGTTTGAGGAACACTGAAGCTTTCTTT	CASSPGLRNTEAFF
TRBJ2-7	NA	TRBV11-2	TRBD1	TGTGCCAGCAGCTTAGTTTTCGACGGGACAGGGACATACGAGCAGTACTTC	CASSLVFDGTGTYEQYF
TRBJ2-3	NA	TRBV28	NA	TGTGCCAGCAGTCCAACCAAATCCTCTTCCCGAGGGGGTAGCACAGATACGCAGTATTTT	CASSPTKSSSRGGSTDTQYF
TRBJ2-3	NA	TRBV10-1	NA	TGCGCCACTCAACCGGGGGCAACAGATACGCAGTATTTT	CATQPGATDTQYF
TRBJ1-4	NA	TRBV5-1	TRBD1	TGCGCCAGCAGCTTGGCACCGGGACAGGGGAATGAAAAACTGTTTTTT	CASSLAPGQGNEKLFF
TRBJ1-4	NA	TRBV18	NA	TGTGCCAGCTCCCCCGGTTTATATGAAAAACTGTTTTTT	CASSPGLYEKLFF
TRBJ2-3	NA	TRBV13	NA	TGTGCCAGCAGCTTATCCGCAGGTACGCAGTATTTT	CASSLSAGTQYF